Sequencing of this TCR beta chain was carried out in a study of neurological immune-mediated disorders. Time point: longitudinal time-point 3. The method for making cDNA was 5'RACE, and it used 10-nucleotide random UMIs. TCRdb re-analysed the 5' RACE reads in MiXCR, keeping a single row per CDR3 protein. The table has approximately 100,000 distinct CDR3 sequences, 10% to 14% seen once; the top ten hold 2.5% to 4%. Germline V lookup: CDR1 SGDLS, CDR2 YYNGEE. This CDR3 has 18 residues. V was cut by 0 bases and J by 3 bases, with 19 bases left in between. Findings of the study overall: Across subjects, expanded clones had no CDR3 amino acid sequences in common, pointing to private repertoires in all groups.

This clonotype was seen at least ten times. What it binds is unknown. The chain carries TRBV9 and TRBJ1-3, with D perhaps matching TRBD1 (6 bases). Material for sequencing was PBMCs. This clonotype originated in a female donor with HTLV-1-associated myelopathy (HAM/TSP). DNA of the CDR3: TGTGCCAGCAGCGTAGCTACTGTCGCGGGACAACATGGAAACACCATATATTTT. It yields the protein CASSVATVAGQHGNTIYF.